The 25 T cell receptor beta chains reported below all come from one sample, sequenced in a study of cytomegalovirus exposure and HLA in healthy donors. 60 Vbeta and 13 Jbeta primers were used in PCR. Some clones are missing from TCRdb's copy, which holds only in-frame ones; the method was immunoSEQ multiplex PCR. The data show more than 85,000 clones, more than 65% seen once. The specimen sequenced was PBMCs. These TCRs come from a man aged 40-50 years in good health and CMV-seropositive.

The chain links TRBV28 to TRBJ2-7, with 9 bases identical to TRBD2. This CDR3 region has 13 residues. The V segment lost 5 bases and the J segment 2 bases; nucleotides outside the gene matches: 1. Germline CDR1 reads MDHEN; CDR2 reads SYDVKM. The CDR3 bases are TGTGCCAGCAGTATAGCGGGGGCCTACGAGCAGTACTTC. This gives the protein CASSIAGAYEQYF.

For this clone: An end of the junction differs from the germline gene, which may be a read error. The CDR3 is CASSYSMLGATNSQYF. The CDR3 DNA reads TGTGCCAGCAGTTACTCGATGCTGGGGGCAACAAACAGTCAGTACTTC. The chain links TRBV6-6 to TRBJ2-4; D is perhaps TRBD1 (6 bases). CDR1 MNHNY and CDR2 SVGAGI come from the germline V gene (reference sequence). The CDR3 covers 16 residues.

The CDR3, as DNA: TGTGCCAGCAGCCCGGGGACTAGCGGGCGCAGTCCGTACTTC. It specifies CASSPGTSGRSPYF. The rearrangement joins TRBV4-2 to TRBJ2-4, with 12 bases aligning to TRBD2. Germline CDR1 reads LGHNA; CDR2 reads YNFKEQ. V was clipped by 4 bases and J by 15 bases; unmatched bases: 10. CDR3 length: 14 residues.

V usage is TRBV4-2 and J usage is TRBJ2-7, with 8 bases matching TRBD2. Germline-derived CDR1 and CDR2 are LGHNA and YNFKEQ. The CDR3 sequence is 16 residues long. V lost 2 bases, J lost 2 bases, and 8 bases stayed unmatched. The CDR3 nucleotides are TGTGCCAGCAGCCAAAGAGGGAGGACTAGCCCCTACGAGCAGTACTTC. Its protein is CASSQRGRTSPYEQYF.

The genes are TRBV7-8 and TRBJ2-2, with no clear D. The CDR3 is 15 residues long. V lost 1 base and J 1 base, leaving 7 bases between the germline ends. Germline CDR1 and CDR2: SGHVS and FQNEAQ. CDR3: CASSLEQRNTGELFF. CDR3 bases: TGTGCCAGCAGCTTAGAACAGAGGAACACCGGGGAGCTGTTTTTT.

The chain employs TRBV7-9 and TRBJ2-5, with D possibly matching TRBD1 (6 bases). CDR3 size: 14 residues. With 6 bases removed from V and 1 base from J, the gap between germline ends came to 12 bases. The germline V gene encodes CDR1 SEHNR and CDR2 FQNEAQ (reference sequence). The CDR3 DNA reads TGTGCCAGCAGTCCCAGGGGTTTCCAAGAGACCCAGTACTTC. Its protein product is CASSPRGFQETQYF.

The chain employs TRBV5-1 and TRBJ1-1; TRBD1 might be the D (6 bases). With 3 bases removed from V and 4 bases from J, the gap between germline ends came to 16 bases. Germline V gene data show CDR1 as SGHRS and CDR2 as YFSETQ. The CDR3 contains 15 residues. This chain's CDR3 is CASSSAEGGATEAFF. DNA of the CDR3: TGCGCCAGCAGCTCCGCGGAGGGGGGGGCCACTGAAGCTTTCTTT.

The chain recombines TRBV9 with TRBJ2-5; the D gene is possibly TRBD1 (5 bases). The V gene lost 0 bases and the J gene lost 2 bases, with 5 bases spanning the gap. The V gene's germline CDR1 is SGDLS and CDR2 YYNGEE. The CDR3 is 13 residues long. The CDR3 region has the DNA TGTGCCAGCAGCGTAGACAGGCAAGAGACCCAGTACTTC. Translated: CASSVDRQETQYF.

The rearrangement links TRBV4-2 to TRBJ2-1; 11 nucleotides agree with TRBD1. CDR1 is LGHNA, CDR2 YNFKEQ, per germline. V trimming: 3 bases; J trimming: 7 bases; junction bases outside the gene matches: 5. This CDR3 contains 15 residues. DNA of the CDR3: TGTGCCAGCAGCCAGCCGGGACAGGGGGAGAATGAGCAGTTCTTC. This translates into CASSQPGQGENEQFF.

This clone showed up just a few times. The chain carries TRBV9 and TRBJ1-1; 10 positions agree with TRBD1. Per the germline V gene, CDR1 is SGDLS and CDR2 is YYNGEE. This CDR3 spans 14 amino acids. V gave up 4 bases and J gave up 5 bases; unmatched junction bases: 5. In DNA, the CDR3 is TGTGCCAGCAGCTTCGGGACAGGGGAGACTGAAGCTTTCTTT. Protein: CASSFGTGETEAFF.

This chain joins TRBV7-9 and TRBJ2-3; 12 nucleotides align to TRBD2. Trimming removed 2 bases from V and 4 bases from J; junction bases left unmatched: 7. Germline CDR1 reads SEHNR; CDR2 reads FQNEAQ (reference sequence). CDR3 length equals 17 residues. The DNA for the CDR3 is TGTGCCAGCAGCTTACTCGCAGGACTAGCGGGGCCAGATACGCAGTATTTT. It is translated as CASSLLAGLAGPDTQYF.

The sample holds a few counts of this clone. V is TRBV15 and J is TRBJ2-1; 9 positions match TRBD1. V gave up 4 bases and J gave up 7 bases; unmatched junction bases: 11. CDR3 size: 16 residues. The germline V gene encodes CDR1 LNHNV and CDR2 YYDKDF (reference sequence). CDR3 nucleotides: TGTGCCACCAGCACCTCGGACAGGGGCCATGGGAATGAGCAGTTCTTC. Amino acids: CATSTSDRGHGNEQFF. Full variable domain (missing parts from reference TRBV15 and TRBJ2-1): DAMVIQNPRYQVTQFGKPVTLSCSQTLNHNVMYWYQQKSSQAPKLLFHYYDKDFNNEADTPDNFQSRRPNTSFCFLDIRSPGLGDTAMYLCATSTSDRGHGNEQFFGPGTRLTVL.

The CDR3 is CASSEPRAANTGELFF. Here the CDR3 DNA reads TGTGCCAGCAGTGAACCGCGGGCCGCGAACACCGGGGAGCTGTTTTTT. The genes are TRBV2 and TRBJ2-2; D may be TRBD2 (5 bases). Trimming took 2 bases from V and 0 from J, leaving 10 bases between them. Germline V gene data show CDR1 as SNHLY and CDR2 as FYNNEI. The CDR3 is 16 amino acids.

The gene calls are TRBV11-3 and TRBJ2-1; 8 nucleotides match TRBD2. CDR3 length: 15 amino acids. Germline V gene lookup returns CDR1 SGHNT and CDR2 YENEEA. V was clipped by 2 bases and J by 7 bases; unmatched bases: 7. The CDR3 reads CASSLHSGGPNEQFF. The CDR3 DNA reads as TGTGCCAGCAGCTTACACTCGGGGGGGCCTAATGAGCAGTTCTTC.

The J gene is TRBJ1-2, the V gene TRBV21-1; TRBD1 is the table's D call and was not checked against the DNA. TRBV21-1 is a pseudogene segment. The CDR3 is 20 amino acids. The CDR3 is CASGPRRQGRRPVPNYGYTF. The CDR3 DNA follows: TGTGCCAGCGGTCCTCGGCGACAGGGACGAAGGCCGGTACCTAACTATGGCTACACCTTC.

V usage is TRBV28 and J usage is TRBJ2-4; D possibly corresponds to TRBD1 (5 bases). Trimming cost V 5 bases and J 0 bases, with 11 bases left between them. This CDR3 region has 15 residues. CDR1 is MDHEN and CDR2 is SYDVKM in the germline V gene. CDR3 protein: CASSRDRLAKNIQYF. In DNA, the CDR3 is TGTGCCAGCAGTCGAGACAGACTAGCCAAAAACATTCAGTACTTC.

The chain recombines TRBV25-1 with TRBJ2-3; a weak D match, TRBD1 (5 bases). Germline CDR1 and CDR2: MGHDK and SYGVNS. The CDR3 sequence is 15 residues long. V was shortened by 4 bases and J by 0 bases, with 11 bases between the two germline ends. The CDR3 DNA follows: TGTGCCAGCAGTGCCAGGGTTCCTAGCACAGATACGCAGTATTTT. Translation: CASSARVPSTDTQYF.

The CDR3 reads CASSLLGTGGYEQYF. As DNA, the CDR3 is TGTGCCAGCTCACTCCTGGGGACAGGGGGCTACGAGCAGTACTTC. V is TRBV18 and J is TRBJ2-7; 11 nucleotides agree with TRBD1. The CDR3 contains 15 residues. Looked up from germline, CDR1 is KGHSH and CDR2 is LQKENI. Trimming cost V 4 bases and J 3 bases; bases outside gene matches: 5.

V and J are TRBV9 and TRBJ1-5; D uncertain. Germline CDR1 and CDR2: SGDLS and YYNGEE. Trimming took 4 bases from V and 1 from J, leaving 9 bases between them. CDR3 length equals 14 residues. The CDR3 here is CASSPTGSNQPQHF. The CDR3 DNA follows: TGTGCCAGCAGCCCCACGGGGAGCAATCAGCCCCAGCATTTT.

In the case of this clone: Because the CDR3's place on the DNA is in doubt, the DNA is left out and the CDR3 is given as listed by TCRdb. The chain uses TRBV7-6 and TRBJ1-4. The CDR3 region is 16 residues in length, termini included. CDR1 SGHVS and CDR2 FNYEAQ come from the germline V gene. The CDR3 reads CASSLVPPDRGGNCFF.

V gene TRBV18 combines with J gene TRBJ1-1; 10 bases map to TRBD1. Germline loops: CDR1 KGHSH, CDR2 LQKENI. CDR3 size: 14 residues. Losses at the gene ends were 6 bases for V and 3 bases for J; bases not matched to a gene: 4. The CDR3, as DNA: TGTGCCAGCTCCCGACAGGGGGCGGACACTGAAGCTTTCTTT. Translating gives CASSRQGADTEAFF. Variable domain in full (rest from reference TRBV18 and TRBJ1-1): NAGVMQNPRHLVRRRGQEARLRCSPMKGHSHVYWYRQLPEEGLKFMVYLQKENIIDESGMPKERFSAEFPKEGPSILRIQQVVRGDSAAYFCASSRQGADTEAFFGQGTRLTVV.

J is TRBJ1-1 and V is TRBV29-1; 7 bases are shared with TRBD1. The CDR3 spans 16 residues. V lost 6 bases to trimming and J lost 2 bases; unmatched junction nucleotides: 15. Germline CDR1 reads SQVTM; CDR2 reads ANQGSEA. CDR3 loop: CSVTGTAPRRNTEAFF. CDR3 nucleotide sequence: TGCAGCGTAACCGGGACAGCCCCGAGGCGAAACACTGAAGCTTTCTTT.

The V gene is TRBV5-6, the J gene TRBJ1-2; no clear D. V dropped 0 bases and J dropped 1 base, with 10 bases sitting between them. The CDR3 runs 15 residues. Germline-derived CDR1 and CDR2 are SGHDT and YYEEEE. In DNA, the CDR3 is TGTGCCAGCAGCTTGGTCCGGGAAAGTAACTATGGCTACACCTTC. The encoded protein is CASSLVRESNYGYTF.

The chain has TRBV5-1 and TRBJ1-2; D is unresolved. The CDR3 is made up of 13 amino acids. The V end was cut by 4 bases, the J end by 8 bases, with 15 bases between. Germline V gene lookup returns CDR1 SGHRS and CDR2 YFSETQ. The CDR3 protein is CASSPRAEGGYTF. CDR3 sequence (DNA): TGCGCCAGCAGCCCACGGGCCGAGGGCGGCTACACCTTC.

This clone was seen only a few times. The CDR3 DNA is TGTGCCAGCAGCGTAGCCGGGGGGGGCGCAGATACGCAGTATTTT. Protein: CASSVAGGGADTQYF. The chain has TRBV7-3 and TRBJ2-3, with 8 nucleotides matching TRBD2. The J segment lost 4 bases and the V segment lost 5 bases, leaving 8 bases of the junction unmatched. Germline V lookup: CDR1 SGHTA, CDR2 FQGTGA. The CDR3 has 15 residues. The full variable domain, in which reference TRBV7-3 and TRBJ2-3 provide the parts outside the CDR3, is GAGVSQTPSNKVTEKGKYVELRCDPISGHTALYWYRQSLGQGPEFLIYFQGTGAADDSGLPNDRFFAVRPEGSVSTLKIQRTERGDSAVYLCASSVAGGGADTQYFGPGTRLTVL.